These 15 T cell receptor beta chains came from one sample sequenced in a study of blood T cell repertoires in COVID-19. Generated by immunoSEQ multiplex PCR, the TCRdb table keeps only in-frame clones and is missing some. The table includes about 82,000 clones, 78% detected once. Specimen: peripheral blood. These receptors were collected from a man in his 60s with COVID-19, enrolled during active disease.

The V and J genes are TRBV6-6 and TRBJ1-2; unclear D gene. Trimming took 6 bases from V and 2 from J, leaving 13 bases between them. This CDR3 spans 14 amino acids. Germline CDR1 MNHNY, CDR2 SVGAGI (reference sequence). CDR3 protein: CASSPKELNYGYTF. CDR3 bases: TGTGCCAGCAGCCCAAAGGAGTTAAACTATGGCTACACCTTC.

This chain uses TRBV10-3 with TRBJ2-3; the match to TRBD2 covers 10 bases. With V trimmed by 10 bases and J by 5 bases, 15 bases remained unmatched. CDR3 size: 16 residues. The germline CDR1 and CDR2 sequences are ENHRY and SYGVKD. The CDR3 coding sequence is TGTGCCACCGCGGACATCCTAGCGGGAGAGGGAGATACGCAGTATTTT. It codes for CATADILAGEGDTQYF.

V gene TRBV10-3 combines with J gene TRBJ2-5; 9 bases align to TRBD1. J lost 1 base, V lost 3 bases, and 3 bases had no gene match. CDR1 is ENHRY and CDR2 is SYGVKD in the germline V gene. CDR3 length: 15 amino acids. Written as DNA, the CDR3 is TGTGCCATCAGTGACCCGACAGGGGGCCAAGAGACCCAGTACTTC. This sequence encodes CAISDPTGGQETQYF.

J is TRBJ2-5 and V is TRBV5-1, with 13 nucleotides matching TRBD2. The CDR3 extends over 16 amino acids. Trimming at V came to 4 bases and at J to 4 bases, leaving 7 bases not matched to a gene. The germline V gene encodes CDR1 SGHRS and CDR2 YFSETQ. CDR3 loop: CASSPGLAGVGETQYF. Here the CDR3 DNA reads TGCGCCAGCAGCCCAGGACTAGCGGGAGTAGGAGAGACCCAGTACTTC. The full variable domain, completed using reference TRBV5-1 and TRBJ2-5, is KAGVTQTPRYLIKTRGQQVTLSCSPISGHRSVSWYQQTPGQGLQFLFEYFSETQRNKGNFPGRFSGRQFSNSRSEMNVSTLELGDSALYLCASSPGLAGVGETQYFGPGTRLLVL.

The chain is built from TRBV5-1 and TRBJ2-1; TRBD1 agrees at 10 bases. Germline-derived CDR1 and CDR2 are SGHRS and YFSETQ. The CDR3 sequence is 12 residues long. V shed 3 bases and J 15 bases; nucleotides not matched to a gene: 6. The CDR3 is CASSSTGGLGFF. The DNA of the CDR3 is TGCGCCAGCAGCTCGACAGGGGGCTTAGGGTTCTTC.

The V call is TRBV6-6, the J call TRBJ1-4, with a weak D call TRBD1 (5 bases). The germline V gene has CDR1 MNHNY and CDR2 SVGAGI (reference sequence). Between the trimmed V and J ends, which lost 6 bases and 4 bases, there was a span of 15 bases. The CDR3 is 15 amino acids. The CDR3 loop is CASRAGRLFNEKLFF. The CDR3 DNA reads as TGTGCCAGCAGGGCGGGACGACTCTTTAATGAAAAACTGTTTTTT.

This clone was detected only a few times. This chain joins TRBV5-1 and TRBJ1-4; D is perhaps TRBD1 (5 bases). CDR3 length: 16 amino acids. Germline assignment: CDR1 SGHRS and CDR2 YFSETQ. With 0 bases removed from V and 5 bases from J, the gap between germline ends came to 14 bases. Written as DNA, the CDR3 is TGCGCCAGCAGCTTGGCTCCGGGACTTCTGAATGAAAAACTGTTTTTT. Protein product: CASSLAPGLLNEKLFF. Full variable domain (rest looked up from reference TRBV5-1 and TRBJ1-4): KAGVTQTPRYLIKTRGQQVTLSCSPISGHRSVSWYQQTPGQGLQFLFEYFSETQRNKGNFPGRFSGRQFSNSRSEMNVSTLELGDSALYLCASSLAPGLLNEKLFFGSGTQLSVL.

The chain uses TRBV12-5 and TRBJ2-2; 10 bases align to TRBD1. Germline CDR1 is LGHNT and CDR2 is FRNRAP. The junction had 5 bases not matched to a gene; V was cut back by 5 bases and J by 5 bases. CDR3 length: 15 residues. The CDR3 here is CASGTGQGETGELFF. The CDR3 coding sequence is TGTGCTAGTGGTACCGGACAGGGGGAGACCGGGGAGCTGTTTTTT.

The chain joins TRBV6-6 to TRBJ1-1; D gene uncertain. The V end was cut by 4 bases, the J end by 1 base, with 10 bases between. Per germline, CDR1 MNHNY and CDR2 SVGAGI (reference sequence). The CDR3 contains 14 residues. The CDR3 spells CASSSGSPNTEAFF. The CDR3 nucleotides are TGTGCCAGCAGTTCCGGTTCCCCGAACACTGAAGCTTTCTTT.

The chain employs TRBV13 and TRBJ2-5, with 12 bases that match TRBD2. V dropped 0 bases and J dropped 5; count of bases not matched to a gene: 13. From germline, CDR1 is PRHDT and CDR2 FYEKMQ (reference sequence). This CDR3 is 19 amino acids long. CDR3 coding DNA: TGTGCCAGCAGCTTAGGCCGACTAGCGGGGGCCCTATCCGGGGAGACCCAGTACTTC. Protein: CASSLGRLAGALSGETQYF.

A few counts support this clone. This chain connects TRBV7-3 to TRBJ1-2; TRBD1 aligns across 8 bases. This CDR3 comprises 16 residues. V dropped 4 bases and J dropped 8; count of bases not matched to a gene: 15. Looked up from germline, CDR1 is SGHTA and CDR2 is FQGTGA. In nucleotides, the CDR3 is TGTGCCAGCAGCTCCCAAGGACAGGGCGCAGGCCGAGGCTACACCTTC. Translation gives CASSSQGQGAGRGYTF. Looking up the rest from reference TRBV7-3 and TRBJ1-2 gives the full variable domain: GAGVSQTPSNKVTEKGKYVELRCDPISGHTALYWYRQSLGQGPEFLIYFQGTGAADDSGLPNDRFFAVRPEGSVSTLKIQRTERGDSAVYLCASSSQGQGAGRGYTFGSGTRLTVV.

The chain joins TRBV19 to TRBJ2-1; 8 nucleotides align to TRBD1. Germline V gene sequence: CDR1 LNHDA, CDR2 SQIVND (reference sequence). The CDR3 covers 15 residues. J was trimmed by 0 bases and V by 6 bases; bases with no gene match: 4. The CDR3 coding sequence is TGTGCCAGTAGACTGGACAGGGCCTCCTACAATGAGCAGTTCTTC. Translated, it gives CASRLDRASYNEQFF.

The V call is TRBV24-1, the J call TRBJ2-1; 10 bases match TRBD1. CDR3 length equals 17 residues. Germline V gives CDR1 KGHDR, CDR2 SFDVKD. Losses at the gene ends were 4 bases for V and 9 bases for J; bases not matched to a gene: 14. Here the CDR3 reads CATSEPESGTGATEQFF. In DNA, the CDR3 is TGTGCCACCAGTGAACCCGAATCCGGGACAGGGGCGACTGAGCAGTTCTTC.

As to this clone: A much larger clone lies one base from this, so it may be a read error. Distinct nucleotide sequences in the sample also encode this CDR3. The chain couples TRBV5-5 to TRBJ2-3; 9 bases agree with TRBD2. Looked up from germline, CDR1 is SGHKS and CDR2 is YYEKEE (reference sequence). V dropped 7 bases and J dropped 14; count of bases not matched to a gene: 23. The CDR3 length is 16 residues. The CDR3 protein is CASCWGGGGRALPGYF. CDR3 nucleotide sequence: TGTGCCAGCTGCTGGGGCGGGGGGGGGAGGGCCCTCCCTGGGTATTTT. Complete variable domain (other parts from reference TRBV5-5 and TRBJ2-3): DAGVTQSPTHLIKTRGQQVTLRCSPISGHKSVSWYQQVLGQGPQFIFQYYEKEERGRGNFPDRFSARQFPNYSSELNVNALLLGDSALYLCASCWGGGGRALPGYFGPGTRLTVL.

V usage is TRBV19 and J usage is TRBJ1-6, with D tentatively TRBD1 (5 bases). V was trimmed by 8 bases and J by 8 bases, leaving 13 bases between them. In germline, CDR1 is LNHDA, CDR2 SQIVND (reference sequence). This CDR3 has 13 residues. Written as DNA, the CDR3 is TGTGCCAGTTCACAGGTTCGTGATTCACCCCTCCACTTT. This gives the protein CASSQVRDSPLHF.